This record concerns one T cell receptor (beta chain) sequence. The antigen is undetermined. This record belongs to a study of T-cell reconstitution after alpha-beta-depleted transplantation in children. Study results and caveats: T cells produced anew were the main source of T-cell counts and diversity one year after transplant. Day-60 TCRbeta diversity that was high in some patients was derived from surviving recipient T cells and thymic progenitors.

The CDR3 totals 13 residues. The germline V and J ends were trimmed by 5 bases and 8 bases, with 14 bases remaining between them. Germline CDR1 SGHRS, CDR2 YFSETQ. The library targeted TCRbeta and was prepared with unique molecular identifiers. In TCRdb, the PCR reads were re-called with MiXCR into one record per CDR3 protein. The top ten clones hold roughly a third of a sample with roughly 200,000 distinct CDR3 sequences, around 7.7% of them seen once. The source material was PBMCs, mostly from graft donor cells, sampled 360 days after TCRalphabeta/CD19-depleted stem cell transplant. The chain joins TRBV5-1 to TRBJ2-1; either TRBD1 or TRBD2 may fit D (6 bases each). The sequence derives from a male patient aged 2-9 years who had a stem cell transplant for acute myeloid leukemia, so the T cells may come from the graft donor. CDR3 amino acids: CASREGGSDEQFF. The CDR3 DNA reads as TGCGCCAGCAGGGAGGGGGGCAGCGATGAGCAGTTCTTC.